This T cell receptor beta chain was retrieved from a study of identical twins (dated by TCRdb to 2015 to 2016). About the investigation overall: To test whether fetal clonotypes persist, this study deep-sequenced TCR alpha and beta repertoires from monozygotic twins, from unrelated adults of various ages, and from cord blood. Replicate twin experiments were performed at different times using different library preparation protocols to rule out contamination. The paper as a whole reports these results and caveats: Fewer insertions were carried by abundant cord blood beta clonotypes; a weaker similar trend was observed in young adult naive repertoires, while no such trend was observed in memory repertoires. Invariant T cells such as MAIT and iNKT could partly confound zero-insertion analyses, although diverse VJ usage argued against such confounding for most clonotypes. Compared with coincidental sharing between unrelated individuals, out-of-frame TCR alpha sequences shared between twins had an excess of sequences with low generation probability. The excess sharing between twins in beta out-of-frame sequences was weaker because fewer shared sequences reduced the signal-to-noise ratio. In monozygotic twins, out-of-frame TCR alpha sharing was systematically underestimated by recombination models, although the models agreed with sharing between unrelated individuals. Because the same donors could not be followed over many years, the conclusions relied on cross-sectional statistical analysis.

In its sample, this clonotype was seen a few times. Its cognate antigen has yet to be identified. No base quality information exists; no much larger clone differs at one position. V is clipped by 2 bases and J by 4 bases, and the sequence between their germline boundaries is 13 bases long. Per the germline V gene, SGHDT is the CDR1 and YYEEEE is the CDR2. The CDR3 numbers 15 residues from cysteine through phenylalanine. CDR3 DNA only is kept here, 45 bases in frame from base 1. Every donor in the study was a healthy Caucasian. The twin cohort consisted of three pairs of female monozygotic twins, all aged roughly 18 to 29 years. Positive isolation kits from Invitrogen were used to isolate the CD4+ and CD8+ T cell populations. Library preparation was by 5' RACE. Reads for this sample came from an Illumina HiSeq 2000. Template switching introduced a universal primer binding site; the final cDNA contained a unique molecular identifier, enabling accurate counting of TCR cDNA molecules. Specific primers in the conserved constant-segment region were used to synthesize first-strand cDNA for the TCR alpha and beta chains. To control for contamination, every cDNA library carried two barcodes: a SMART-Mk sample barcode plus Illumina barcodes. TruSeq adapter sequences and Illumina sample barcodes were added in two successive PCR steps. TCR alpha and beta cDNA libraries were sequenced on the Illumina HiSeq platform with custom primers. Concerning the study's data processing: Raw reads were processed with MiGEC to extract unique molecular identifiers, and MiXCR was used to determine CDR3 positions. Recombination models were inferred per individual with the repgenHMM and IGoR tools using an EM algorithm. Shared clonotypes were analyzed with the tcR package in R, and sharing was normalized by the product of cloneset sizes. Out-of-frame nonproductive sequences were analyzed to study raw recombination free of thymic and clonal selection effects. The public reads were reanalyzed by TCRdb: fastp trimming at Q25, MiXCR alignment, in-frame beta chains only. Every entry covers one CDR3 protein and lists the most common genes and DNA from its rows. TCRdb's processing, not the authors', yielded these V and J calls. This sample gives some 500,000 distinct CDR3 sequences in total; less than 25% of them show up just once. In total, the top ten clones hold under 0.95% of the sample.

The sample was also linked to a second study, of T cells expressing NK-cell markers. The other study reports the following: Three sorted T-cell subsets (CD3+CD56+NKG2C+, CD3+CD56+NKG2C- and CD3+CD56-NKG2C+) from 7 to 9 donors had their TCR beta-chain repertoires profiled. Of the eight sequenced donors, seven were found to be HCMV-seropositive and one was found to be HCMV-seronegative. In several experiments an anti-gammadeltaTCR antibody was added to restrict sorting to alphabetaTCR-expressing T cells. In over five donors, the dominant CD3+CD56+NKG2C+ clonotypes were among the top 10 CD8+ clonotypes and accounted for about 1.0-7.5% of CD8+ T cells. Those dominant clonotypes were again the most abundant among CD3+CD56-NKG2C+ cells in several donors, at roughly 25-65%. Whether the expanded NKG2C-expressing T cell clones were specific for HCMV antigens remained unclear. The study sequenced eight donors, all healthy volunteers chosen at random: three men and five women. To determine HCMV serostatus, a commercial ELISA kit was used to detect HCMV-specific IgG in serum. MIGEC was used to demultiplex reads and group the reads by UMI, and MiTCR was used to assemble and quantify clonotypes. To exclude erroneous sequences, any TCR cDNA sequence not supported by at least two reads was discarded. The tcR package was used for downstream repertoire analysis, and clonotypes were matched between fractions using CDR3 nucleotide sequence together with V segment. VDJmatch was used to annotate antigen specificity against VDJdb, with one amino acid substitution in CDR3 permitted.

What was sequenced was CD4+ T cells sorted from blood. The receptor comes from a woman between 18 and 29 years old in good health. This chain is built from TRBV5-6 and TRBJ1-5, with the D segment identity uncertain. The DNA is TGTGCCAGCAGCTTATTTAGTCGGTTAAATCAGCCCCAGCATTTT. Its product reads: CASSLFSRLNQPQHF.